This entry describes one TCR beta chain. In the study's own analysis: The authors estimated nucleated cell counts from reference gene primer amplification. The repertoire was sequenced with immunoSEQ multiplex PCR; TCRdb's copy has only in-frame clones and lacks some. The V and J calls and clone size come from that table; D and trimming were worked out from the DNA. The data contain 300,000 to 350,000 clones, around four fifths of them singletons. These data originate in a study of blood T cell repertoires in COVID-19. Study at large: Sites in the United States, Italy and Spain provided acute and convalescent COVID-19 samples. T cells, B-cell-depleted T cells, or PBMCs supplied cDNA or gDNA.

Germline CDR1 is MDHEN and CDR2 is SYDVKM. With 5 bases removed from V and 3 bases from J, the gap between germline ends came to 13 bases. The CDR3 spans 15 residues. This receptor was identified in a man aged 30-40 years with active or convalescent COVID-19. The chain has TRBV28 and TRBJ1-4, with a tentative D call TRBD1 (6 bases). Sample: peripheral blood. The CDR3 nucleotides read TGTGCCAGCAGTAGCCAGGGGATTTCTAATGAAAAACTGTTTTTT. Protein product: CASSSQGISNEKLFF.